The following is a TCR beta chain sequence with its context. J lost 3 bases, V lost 9 bases, and 8 bases had no gene match. The germline CDR1 and CDR2 sequences are LGHNT and FRNRAP. The length of the CDR3 is 14 residues. The record originates from a study of blood T cell repertoires in COVID-19. Looking at the study overall: Italy, Spain and the United States were the sources of the convalescent and acute COVID-19 samples. T cells, B-cell-depleted T cells, or PBMCs supplied cDNA or gDNA.

How the authors handled the data: Amplification with reference gene primers provided the estimates of nucleated cell counts. The protocol was immunoSEQ multiplex PCR, while the TCRdb copy is restricted to in-frame clones and leaves out a portion. The V and J calls and the clone size are those of that table, but D and trimming were determined from the DNA. This table has 450,000 or so clones, around 90% appearing once. The chain joins TRBV12-5 to TRBJ2-1; the match to TRBD2 covers 7 bases. This TCR derives from a man younger than 30 with COVID-19, enrolled during active disease. Input material: peripheral blood. DNA of the CDR3: TGTGCTAGCCGGCCTTCGGGGGGCTACAATGAGCAGTTCTTC. It codes for CASRPSGGYNEQFF.